This is a list of T cell receptor beta chains from one sample in a study of cytomegalovirus exposure and HLA in healthy donors. TCRdb's copy holds only in-frame clones and misses some; the assay was immunoSEQ multiplex PCR. The sample holds fewer than 80,000 clones, approximately 75% seen once. Material: PBMCs. The receptors derive from a woman between 25 and 40 years old in good health and CMV-seronegative. Each CDR3 is given with its conserved first and last residue. Fields, in order: D gene, J gene, clone size, V gene, CDR3 protein, CDR3 DNA. D genes are given only for firm matches. Clone size, where shown, is once, few, many, or a class for clones that have expanded.

D gene: TRBD1
J gene: TRBJ1-1
clone size: NA
V gene: TRBV10-2
CDR3 protein: CASSETTGAEAFF
CDR3 DNA: TGCGCCAGCAGTGAGACGACAGGGGCTGAAGCTTTCTTT

D gene: NA
J gene: TRBJ1-1
clone size: few
V gene: TRBV5-1
CDR3 protein: CASSLIGLLKSEAFF
CDR3 DNA: TGTGCCAGCAGCTTGATAGGACTTCTTAAATCTGAAGCTTTCTTT

D gene: NA
J gene: TRBJ2-7
clone size: NA
V gene: TRBV30
CDR3 protein: CAYTEVGRYEQYF
CDR3 DNA: TGTGCCTACACAGAAGTAGGTCGCTACGAGCAGTACTTC

D gene: TRBD2
J gene: TRBJ2-1
clone size: once
V gene: TRBV5-4
CDR3 protein: CASGGGDLLAHEQFF
CDR3 DNA: TGTGCCAGCGGCGGGGGGGACTTACTTGCCCATGAGCAGTTCTTC

D gene: TRBD1
J gene: TRBJ2-3
clone size: NA
V gene: TRBV27
CDR3 protein: CASSSPGQGLDTQYF
CDR3 DNA: TGTGCCAGCAGTTCACCGGGACAGGGATTAGATACGCAGTATTTT

D gene: TRBD1
J gene: TRBJ2-7
clone size: NA
V gene: TRBV5-4
CDR3 protein: CASSSGTEIYEQYF
CDR3 DNA: TGTGCCAGCAGTTCCGGGACAGAAATCTACGAGCAGTACTTC

D gene: TRBD1
J gene: TRBJ1-3
clone size: NA
V gene: TRBV7-2
CDR3 protein: CASSGDRGPGNTIYF
CDR3 DNA: TGTGCCAGCAGCGGGGACAGGGGGCCTGGAAACACCATATATTTT

D gene: NA
J gene: TRBJ2-7
clone size: NA
V gene: TRBV5-1
CDR3 protein: CASSPDSSYEQYF
CDR3 DNA: TGCGCCAGCAGCCCGGACAGCTCCTACGAGCAGTACTTC

D gene: TRBD2
J gene: TRBJ2-1
clone size: NA
V gene: TRBV6-6
CDR3 protein: CASSPIAGGPYNEQFF
CDR3 DNA: TGTGCCAGCAGTCCTATAGCGGGAGGGCCCTACAATGAGCAGTTCTTC

D gene: TRBD1
J gene: TRBJ2-1
clone size: NA
V gene: TRBV5-1
CDR3 protein: CASSFTGDHEQFF
CDR3 DNA: TGCGCCAGCAGCTTCACAGGGGACCATGAGCAGTTCTTC

D gene: NA
J gene: TRBJ1-2
clone size: NA
V gene: TRBV6-1
CDR3 protein: CASSPDSSEGYTF
CDR3 DNA: TGTGCCAGCTCCCCTGACAGCTCTGAGGGCTACACCTTC

D gene: TRBD2
J gene: TRBJ2-1
clone size: NA
V gene: TRBV9
CDR3 protein: CASSVDRLAGDRAYNEQFF
CDR3 DNA: TGTGCCAGCAGCGTAGACCGACTAGCGGGAGATAGAGCCTACAACGAGCAGTTCTTC

D gene: TRBD1
J gene: TRBJ2-2
clone size: NA
V gene: TRBV6-1
CDR3 protein: CASSGKETGVTGELFF
CDR3 DNA: TGTGCCAGCAGTGGGAAAGAAACAGGGGTCACCGGGGAGCTGTTTTTT

D gene: TRBD1
J gene: TRBJ1-6
clone size: few
V gene: TRBV9
CDR3 protein: CASSVAGQAPLHF
CDR3 DNA: TGTGCCAGCAGCGTAGCCGGACAGGCACCCCTCCACTTT

D gene: NA
J gene: TRBJ2-1
clone size: NA
V gene: TRBV27
CDR3 protein: CASSLSLALDNEQFF
CDR3 DNA: TGTGCCAGCAGTTTATCACTAGCTCTCGACAATGAGCAGTTCTTC

D gene: NA
J gene: TRBJ1-4
clone size: NA
V gene: TRBV25-1
CDR3 protein: CASSQAQDLKLFF
CDR3 DNA: TGTGCCAGCAGCCAAGCACAGGATCTAAAACTGTTTTTT

D gene: NA
J gene: TRBJ1-1
clone size: NA
V gene: TRBV15
CDR3 protein: CATSSRTTYEAFF
CDR3 DNA: TGTGCCACCAGCAGCAGGACAACTTATGAAGCTTTCTTT

D gene: NA
J gene: TRBJ1-1
clone size: NA
V gene: TRBV25-1
CDR3 protein: CASSYGGALRNTEAFF
CDR3 DNA: TGTGCCAGCAGTTATGGGGGGGCCCTACGGAACACTGAAGCTTTCTTT

D gene: NA
J gene: TRBJ1-4
clone size: NA
V gene: TRBV7-2
CDR3 protein: CASSWVRGYNEKLFF
CDR3 DNA: TGTGCCAGCAGCTGGGTACGGGGGTACAATGAAAAACTGTTTTTT

D gene: NA
J gene: TRBJ1-1
clone size: NA
V gene: TRBV14
CDR3 protein: CASSLAGMNTEAFF
CDR3 DNA: TGTGCCAGCTCCCTCGCGGGCATGAACACTGAAGCTTTCTTT

D gene: NA
J gene: TRBJ2-1
clone size: NA
V gene: TRBV6-1
CDR3 protein: CASSDLGGGSSYNEQFF
CDR3 DNA: TGTGCCAGCAGTGACCTAGGTGGCGGTAGCTCCTACAATGAGCAGTTCTTC

D gene: TRBD2
J gene: TRBJ2-2
clone size: NA
V gene: TRBV28
CDR3 protein: CASSPGGAGTGELFF
CDR3 DNA: TGTGCCAGCAGTCCCGGGGGGGCGGGCACCGGGGAGCTGTTTTTT

D gene: NA
J gene: TRBJ1-2
clone size: NA
V gene: TRBV30
CDR3 protein: CAHTPSTDGYGYTF
CDR3 DNA: TGTGCACACACCCCGAGTACAGACGGCTATGGCTACACCTTC

D gene: TRBD2
J gene: TRBJ2-3
clone size: NA
V gene: TRBV11-2
CDR3 protein: CASSYSGSQSDTQYF
CDR3 DNA: TGTGCCAGCAGTTATAGCGGGAGTCAGTCAGATACGCAGTATTTT

D gene: TRBD1
J gene: TRBJ1-1
clone size: NA
V gene: TRBV12-5
CDR3 protein: CASGLVIWRDRGIMNTEAFF
CDR3 DNA: TGTGCTAGTGGTTTGGTCATATGGAGGGACAGGGGAATTATGAACACTGAAGCTTTCTTT

D gene: NA
J gene: TRBJ2-5
clone size: few
V gene: TRBV10-3
CDR3 protein: CAISPSGETQYF
CDR3 DNA: TGTGCCATCAGTCCGTCGGGGGAGACCCAGTACTTC

D gene: TRBD1
J gene: TRBJ1-2
clone size: NA
V gene: TRBV27
CDR3 protein: CASSSRTGVWCGYTF
CDR3 DNA: TGTGCCAGCAGTTCCCGGACAGGGGTTTGGTGTGGCTACACCTTC

D gene: TRBD2
J gene: TRBJ2-2
clone size: NA
V gene: TRBV30
CDR3 protein: CAWRGGGANTGELFF
CDR3 DNA: TGTGCCTGGAGGGGGGGAGGGGCGAACACCGGGGAGCTGTTTTTT

D gene: NA
J gene: TRBJ1-3
clone size: NA
V gene: TRBV6-5
CDR3 protein: CASSYSSSTSGNTIYF
CDR3 DNA: TGTGCCAGCAGTTACTCGAGCTCAACCTCTGGAAACACCATATATTTT

D gene: NA
J gene: TRBJ2-7
clone size: NA
V gene: TRBV28
CDR3 protein: CASTRGGVPYEQYF
CDR3 DNA: TGTGCCAGCACGAGAGGGGGGGTCCCCTACGAGCAGTACTTC

D gene: NA
J gene: TRBJ1-1
clone size: NA
V gene: TRBV7-9
CDR3 protein: CASSPGPGRGEAFF
CDR3 DNA: TGTGCCAGCAGCCCTGGCCCCGGTAGAGGGGAAGCTTTCTTT

D gene: TRBD2
J gene: TRBJ2-5
clone size: NA
V gene: TRBV5-4
CDR3 protein: CASSLAGGPFTETQYF
CDR3 DNA: TGTGCCAGCAGCTTAGCGGGAGGGCCTTTCACGGAGACCCAGTACTTC

D gene: NA
J gene: TRBJ2-7
clone size: NA
V gene: TRBV27
CDR3 protein: CASSLSRQSSCEQYF
CDR3 DNA: TGTGCCAGCAGTTTATCGCGACAGAGCTCCTGCGAGCAGTACTTC

D gene: NA
J gene: TRBJ2-3
clone size: few
V gene: TRBV9
CDR3 protein: CASSSLGGNTQYF
CDR3 DNA: TGTGCCAGCAGCTCTCTAGGAGGAAATACGCAGTATTTT

D gene: NA
J gene: TRBJ2-3
clone size: few
V gene: TRBV28
CDR3 protein: CASSPQRAGSLHTQYF
CDR3 DNA: TGTGCCAGCAGTCCACAAAGGGCGGGAAGCCTCCATACGCAGTATTTT

D gene: TRBD1
J gene: TRBJ1-5
clone size: NA
V gene: TRBV19
CDR3 protein: CASSIGRQGNLPQHF
CDR3 DNA: TGTGCCAGTAGTATTGGACGACAGGGCAATTTGCCCCAGCATTTT

D gene: TRBD1
J gene: TRBJ1-2
clone size: NA
V gene: TRBV6-6
CDR3 protein: CASRTGDYGYTF
CDR3 DNA: TGTGCCAGCCGGACAGGGGACTATGGCTACACCTTC

D gene: NA
J gene: TRBJ2-1
clone size: NA
V gene: TRBV5-4
CDR3 protein: CASSSGTPAYNEQFF
CDR3 DNA: TGTGCCAGCAGCTCCGGGACTCCCGCGTACAATGAGCAGTTCTTC

D gene: TRBD1
J gene: TRBJ1-3
clone size: NA
V gene: TRBV13
CDR3 protein: CASSYDRENTIYF
CDR3 DNA: TGTGCCAGCAGTTACGACAGGGAAAACACCATATATTTT

D gene: TRBD2
J gene: TRBJ2-3
clone size: NA
V gene: TRBV5-4
CDR3 protein: CASSLEGGRTTDTQYF
CDR3 DNA: TGTGCCAGCAGCTTGGAGGGCGGGAGAACGACAGATACGCAGTATTTT

D gene: NA
J gene: TRBJ2-2
clone size: NA
V gene: TRBV4-3
CDR3 protein: CASSQAAGLDGVLFF
CDR3 DNA: TGCGCCAGCAGCCAGGCCGCCGGACTCGACGGGGTGCTGTTTTTT

D gene: NA
J gene: TRBJ2-5
clone size: NA
V gene: TRBV30
CDR3 protein: CAWSGVVMETQYF
CDR3 DNA: TGTGCCTGGAGCGGTGTAGTCATGGAGACCCAGTACTTC

D gene: TRBD1
J gene: TRBJ2-2
clone size: few
V gene: TRBV25-1
CDR3 protein: CASSGTGETGELFF
CDR3 DNA: TGTGCCAGCAGCGGGACAGGGGAGACCGGGGAGCTGTTTTTT

D gene: TRBD2
J gene: TRBJ2-1
clone size: NA
V gene: TRBV25-1
CDR3 protein: CASSGWGTKDNEQFF
CDR3 DNA: TGTGCCAGCAGTGGCTGGGGGACTAAAGACAATGAGCAGTTCTTC

D gene: NA
J gene: TRBJ2-1
clone size: NA
V gene: TRBV10-3
CDR3 protein: CAISPGNTYNEQFF
CDR3 DNA: TGTGCCATCAGTCCAGGGAACACCTACAATGAGCAGTTCTTC

D gene: NA
J gene: TRBJ1-1
clone size: NA
V gene: TRBV27
CDR3 protein: CASSLSVDTEAFF
CDR3 DNA: TGTGCCAGCAGTTTATCCGTCGACACTGAAGCTTTCTTT

D gene: TRBD1
J gene: TRBJ2-2
clone size: NA
V gene: TRBV10-2
CDR3 protein: CASQGAGRTGELFF
CDR3 DNA: TGCGCCAGCCAGGGGGCTGGGAGAACCGGGGAGCTGTTTTTT

D gene: TRBD1
J gene: TRBJ1-1
clone size: NA
V gene: TRBV5-1
CDR3 protein: CASSYDRDTEAFF
CDR3 DNA: TGCGCCAGCAGCTATGACAGGGATACTGAAGCTTTCTTT

D gene: NA
J gene: TRBJ1-2
clone size: NA
V gene: TRBV5-5
CDR3 protein: CASSFGEARGCTF
CDR3 DNA: TGTGCCAGCAGCTTCGGTGAAGCGCGCGGCTGCACCTTC

D gene: NA
J gene: TRBJ1-1
clone size: NA
V gene: TRBV28
CDR3 protein: CASSVPRGVRVAFF
CDR3 DNA: TGTGCCAGCAGTGTACCCCGGGGGGTTCGTGTCGCTTTCTTT

D gene: NA
J gene: TRBJ1-2
clone size: once
V gene: TRBV9
CDR3 protein: CASSPTNYGYTF
CDR3 DNA: TGTGCCAGCAGTCCTACTAACTATGGCTACACCTTC

D gene: TRBD2
J gene: TRBJ2-3
clone size: NA
V gene: TRBV5-1
CDR3 protein: CASSIDSGIGDTQYF
CDR3 DNA: TGCGCCAGCAGCATAGATAGCGGGATTGGAGATACGCAGTATTTT